This T cell receptor (beta chain) was identified during a study of blood T cell repertoires in COVID-19 (dated by TCRdb to the early 2020s). For the wider study: Samples covering the acute and convalescent phases of COVID-19 were provided by collaborators in the United States, Italy and Spain. The prospective study material was composed of cDNA or gDNA derived from T cells, B-cell-depleted T cells, or PBMCs. Deeply sampled blood TCRbeta repertoires from subjects exposed to, actively infected with, or recovered from COVID-19 were included in the dataset. The repertoires were made available in a free public database intended to serve as a resource for research on the immune response to SARS-CoV-2. The samples were drawn from the first 160 participants of the ongoing ImmuneRACE study and from over a thousand subjects provided by 6 global collaborators. Nearly every sample came with metadata listing a de-identified subject ID, COVID-19 status, age in years and sex. HLA class I and class II types, where available, came from metadata supplied by the sample provider rather than from assay-based typing.

Deletion took 5 bases off V and 6 bases off J, with a span of 10 bases between the germline ends. CDR1 and CDR2 were assigned from the germline V gene (reference sequence) as LNHDA and SQIVND. The CDR3 numbers 13 residues from cysteine through phenylalanine. Of the read, only the CDR3 DNA is kept; its 39 bases are in frame from base 1. Study-wide findings and limitations: How much clinical and demographic metadata was included differed by source and by participant, and the metadata was provided uncurated.

TCRbeta CDR3 regions were amplified from genomic DNA by means of the immunoSEQ Assay, a bias-controlled multiplex PCR. From the authors' description of their analysis: Nucleated cell counts per sample were estimated from amplification of reference gene primers within the assay. Sequence reads were collapsed and filtered to measure the absolute abundance of every unique TCRbeta CDR3 rearrangement. Productive Simpson clonality was computed per sample as the square root of Simpson's diversity index over productive rearrangements. TCRdb's version of the immuneACCESS table is confined to in-frame rearrangements and falls short of the full clone set. An unresolved V gene accounts for under half of the shortfall where checked; the remainder is of unknown origin. V and J calls plus clone size are reproduced from that table; the DNA served to infer D and trimming. This sample lists tens of thousands of clones; 88% were detected once. The ten largest clonotypes hold 45% of the sample.

Note on this clone: There is no known antigen for this receptor. No quality values exist for individual bases; no much larger clone is one base distant.

Each collaborating institution followed its own protocols to collect whole blood in K2EDTA tubes. Collaborator samples were shipped for TCRbeta analysis as frozen whole blood, isolated PBMCs, or DNA extracted from either sample type. The sequenced material came from peripheral blood. The V and J segments used are TRBV19 and TRBJ2-2; TRBD2 is a weak D gene call, 6 bases matching. This receptor was taken from a human donor in a cohort sampled during active COVID-19. The nucleotide sequence reads as follows: TGTGCCAGTAGTGCCCAGCGGGCCGGGGAGCTGTTTTTT. The resulting protein is CASSAQRAGELFF. With all but the CDR3 taken from the reference TRBV19 and TRBJ2-2 genes, the full variable domain is: DGGITQSPKYLFRKEGQNVTLSCEQNLNHDAMYWYRQDPGQGLRLIYYSQIVNDFQKGDIAEGYSVSREKKESFPLTVTSAQKNPTAFYLCASSAQRAGELFFGEGSRLTVL.